This is a list of T cell receptor beta chains from one sample in a study of response to subunit inactivated influenza vaccine. TCRdb re-called the RT-PCR reads with MiXCR, one entry per CDR3 protein. The table records approximately 530,000 distinct CDR3 sequences, 6% to 9% of them present only once. Sequencing was performed on PBMCs from blood, taken less than 30 months after vaccination. The receptors here all came from a man in his fifties or sixties who received an inactivated influenza vaccine. Each CDR3 is given without its conserved first and last residue. The order of the fields is J gene, V gene, D gene, CDR3 protein. The D gene is left open where the match is weak.

j_gene: TRBJ2-5; v_gene: TRBV4-2; d_gene: NA; CDR3aa: ASSQERTRYQETQY
j_gene: TRBJ2-1; v_gene: TRBV6-4; d_gene: TRBD1; CDR3aa: ASSEKGQGFDEQF
j_gene: TRBJ1-3; v_gene: TRBV3-1; d_gene: TRBD1; CDR3aa: ASSQARGPGNTIY
j_gene: TRBJ2-1; v_gene: TRBV25-1; d_gene: NA; CDR3aa: ASSEATGWNEQF
j_gene: TRBJ1-5; v_gene: TRBV20-1; d_gene: NA; CDR3aa: SASSRNSNQPQH
j_gene: TRBJ2-3; v_gene: TRBV29-1; d_gene: TRBD2; CDR3aa: SVEEGLAGFTDTQY
j_gene: TRBJ2-3; v_gene: TRBV18; d_gene: NA; CDR3aa: ASSSIGASSADTQY
j_gene: TRBJ1-6; v_gene: TRBV7-2; d_gene: TRBD1; CDR3aa: ASSQRQGGHSPLH
j_gene: TRBJ2-7; v_gene: TRBV14; d_gene: NA; CDR3aa: ASSQDSGGYEQY
j_gene: TRBJ1-4; v_gene: TRBV12-3/TRBV12-4; d_gene: NA; CDR3aa: ASSLQGVEKLF
j_gene: TRBJ1-5; v_gene: TRBV2; d_gene: NA; CDR3aa: ASSVTGTQPQH
j_gene: TRBJ2-1; v_gene: TRBV7-6; d_gene: NA; CDR3aa: ASSLNPSAEQF
j_gene: TRBJ1-2; v_gene: TRBV5-1; d_gene: NA; CDR3aa: ATRVGPNYGYT
j_gene: TRBJ2-7; v_gene: TRBV25-1; d_gene: TRBD1; CDR3aa: ASSGGDRLYEQY
j_gene: TRBJ2-3; v_gene: TRBV6-1; d_gene: TRBD1; CDR3aa: AGRQGATDTQY
j_gene: TRBJ2-7; v_gene: TRBV29-1; d_gene: NA; CDR3aa: SVVWTDPYVGQY
j_gene: TRBJ2-5; v_gene: TRBV24-1; d_gene: NA; CDR3aa: ATSDFKAGQETQY
j_gene: TRBJ1-4; v_gene: TRBV6-1; d_gene: NA; CDR3aa: ASRLDPQGEKLF
j_gene: TRBJ2-3; v_gene: TRBV20-1; d_gene: NA; CDR3aa: SAREGAGRGDTQY
j_gene: TRBJ1-1; v_gene: TRBV7-6; d_gene: NA; CDR3aa: ASSSGPIAEAF
j_gene: TRBJ2-1; v_gene: TRBV29-1; d_gene: NA; CDR3aa: SVGKNEQF
j_gene: TRBJ2-7; v_gene: TRBV24-1; d_gene: NA; CDR3aa: ATSDTGVVSEQY
j_gene: TRBJ2-1; v_gene: TRBV12-3/TRBV12-4; d_gene: NA; CDR3aa: ASSFTSSHEQF
j_gene: TRBJ1-5; v_gene: TRBV6-2/TRBV6-3; d_gene: NA; CDR3aa: ASSYGAGGGQPQH
j_gene: TRBJ1-5; v_gene: TRBV20-1; d_gene: NA; CDR3aa: SARTSNQPQH
j_gene: TRBJ2-1; v_gene: TRBV27; d_gene: TRBD2; CDR3aa: ASSLLLAGVGEQF
j_gene: TRBJ1-2; v_gene: TRBV7-6; d_gene: NA; CDR3aa: ASSQTQGQGYT
j_gene: TRBJ2-6; v_gene: TRBV5-1; d_gene: NA; CDR3aa: ASSLVGSGANVLT
j_gene: TRBJ2-5; v_gene: TRBV12-3/TRBV12-4; d_gene: NA; CDR3aa: ASSPLGRGFQETQY